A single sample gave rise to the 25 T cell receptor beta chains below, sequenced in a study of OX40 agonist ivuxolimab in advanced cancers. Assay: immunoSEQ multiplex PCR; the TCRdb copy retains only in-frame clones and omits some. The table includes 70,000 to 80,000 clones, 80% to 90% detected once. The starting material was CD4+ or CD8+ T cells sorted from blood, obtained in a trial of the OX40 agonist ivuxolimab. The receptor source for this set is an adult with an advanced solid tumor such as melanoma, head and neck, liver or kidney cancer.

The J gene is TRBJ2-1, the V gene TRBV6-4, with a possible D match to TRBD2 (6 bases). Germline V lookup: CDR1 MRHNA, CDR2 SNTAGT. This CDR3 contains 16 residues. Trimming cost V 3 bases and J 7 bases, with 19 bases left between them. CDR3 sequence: CASSEGGINGLNEQFF. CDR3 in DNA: TGTGCCAGCAGTGAAGGAGGGATTAACGGATTGAATGAGCAGTTCTTC.

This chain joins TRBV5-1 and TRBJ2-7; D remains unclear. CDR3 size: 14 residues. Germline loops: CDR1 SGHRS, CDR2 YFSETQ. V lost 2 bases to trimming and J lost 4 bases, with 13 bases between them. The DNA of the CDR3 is TGCGCCAGCAGCTTCCGTCGTCTGGAGTACGAGCAGTACTTC. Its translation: CASSFRRLEYEQYF.

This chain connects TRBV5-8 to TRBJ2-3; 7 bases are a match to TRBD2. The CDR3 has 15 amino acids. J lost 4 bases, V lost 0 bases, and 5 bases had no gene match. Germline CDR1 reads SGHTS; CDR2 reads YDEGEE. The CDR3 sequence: CASSLVAGDADTQYF. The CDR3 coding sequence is TGTGCCAGCAGCTTGGTGGCGGGAGACGCAGATACGCAGTATTTT.

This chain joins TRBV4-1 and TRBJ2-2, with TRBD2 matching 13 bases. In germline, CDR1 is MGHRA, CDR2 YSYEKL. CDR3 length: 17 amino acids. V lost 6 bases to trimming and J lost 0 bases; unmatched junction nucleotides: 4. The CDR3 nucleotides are TGCGCCAGCAGAACTAGCGGGGGGGAAACGAACACCGGGGAGCTGTTTTTT. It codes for CASRTSGGETNTGELFF.

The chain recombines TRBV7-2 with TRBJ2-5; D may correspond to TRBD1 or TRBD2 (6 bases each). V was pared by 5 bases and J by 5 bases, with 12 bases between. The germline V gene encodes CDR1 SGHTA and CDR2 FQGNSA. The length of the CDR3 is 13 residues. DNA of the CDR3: TGTGCCAGCAGCCAAACAGGGACTGAGACCCAGTACTTC. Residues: CASSQTGTETQYF. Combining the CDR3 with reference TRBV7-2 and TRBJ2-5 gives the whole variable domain GAGVSQSPSNKVTEKGKDVELRCDPISGHTALYWYRQSLGQGLEFLIYFQGNSAPDKSGLPSDRFSAERTGGSVSTLTIQRTQQEDSAVYLCASSQTGTETQYFGPGTRLLVL.

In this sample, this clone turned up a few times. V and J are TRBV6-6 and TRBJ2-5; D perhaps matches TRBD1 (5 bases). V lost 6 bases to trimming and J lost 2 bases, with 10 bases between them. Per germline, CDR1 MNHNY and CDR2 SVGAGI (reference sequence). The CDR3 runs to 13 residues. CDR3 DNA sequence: TGTGCCAGCAGCTCCAGGGCACAAGAGACCCAGTACTTC. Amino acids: CASSSRAQETQYF.

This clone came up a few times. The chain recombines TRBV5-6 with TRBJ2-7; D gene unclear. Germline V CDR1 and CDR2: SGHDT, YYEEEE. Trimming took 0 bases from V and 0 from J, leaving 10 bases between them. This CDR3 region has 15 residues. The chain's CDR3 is CASSLAWKSSYEQYF. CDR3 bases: TGTGCCAGCAGCTTGGCCTGGAAGAGCTCCTACGAGCAGTACTTC.

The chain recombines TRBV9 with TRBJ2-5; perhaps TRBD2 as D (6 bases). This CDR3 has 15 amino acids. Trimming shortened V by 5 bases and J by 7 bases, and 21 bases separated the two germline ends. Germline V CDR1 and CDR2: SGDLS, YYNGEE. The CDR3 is CASSGGTLRVSTQYF. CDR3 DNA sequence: TGTGCCAGCAGTGGTGGGACTTTAAGGGTTTCGACCCAGTACTTC.

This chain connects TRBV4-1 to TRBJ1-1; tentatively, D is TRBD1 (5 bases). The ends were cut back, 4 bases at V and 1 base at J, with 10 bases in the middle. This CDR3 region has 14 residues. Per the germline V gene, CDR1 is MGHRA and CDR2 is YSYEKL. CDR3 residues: CASSPRVANTEAFF. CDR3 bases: TGCGCCAGCAGCCCCAGGGTAGCGAACACTGAAGCTTTCTTT.

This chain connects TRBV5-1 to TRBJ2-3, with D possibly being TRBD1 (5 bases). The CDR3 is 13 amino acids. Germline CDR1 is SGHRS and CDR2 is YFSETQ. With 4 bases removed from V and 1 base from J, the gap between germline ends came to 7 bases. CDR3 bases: TGCGCCAGCAGCCCGACAGGCACAGATACGCAGTATTTT. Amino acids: CASSPTGTDTQYF.

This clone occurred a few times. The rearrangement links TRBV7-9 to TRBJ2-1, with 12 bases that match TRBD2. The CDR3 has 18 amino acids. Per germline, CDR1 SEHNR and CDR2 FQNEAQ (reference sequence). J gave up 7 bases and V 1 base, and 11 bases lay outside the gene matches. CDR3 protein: CASSLGLAGGPTGNEQFF. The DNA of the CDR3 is TGTGCCAGCAGCTTAGGCCTAGCGGGGGGGCCAACGGGGAATGAGCAGTTCTTC.

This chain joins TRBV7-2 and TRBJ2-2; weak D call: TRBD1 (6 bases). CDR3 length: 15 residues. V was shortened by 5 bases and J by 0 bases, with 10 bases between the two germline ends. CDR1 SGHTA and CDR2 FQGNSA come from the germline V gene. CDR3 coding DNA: TGTGCCAGCAGCCTGGGACAAGCGAACACCGGGGAGCTGTTTTTT. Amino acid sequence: CASSLGQANTGELFF.

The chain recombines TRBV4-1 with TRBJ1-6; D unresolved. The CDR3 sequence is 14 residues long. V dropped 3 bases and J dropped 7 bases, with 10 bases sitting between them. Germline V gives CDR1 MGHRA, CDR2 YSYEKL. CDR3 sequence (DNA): TGCGCCAGCAGCCACCCCCCCCCGAATTCACCCCTCCACTTT. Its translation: CASSHPPPNSPLHF.

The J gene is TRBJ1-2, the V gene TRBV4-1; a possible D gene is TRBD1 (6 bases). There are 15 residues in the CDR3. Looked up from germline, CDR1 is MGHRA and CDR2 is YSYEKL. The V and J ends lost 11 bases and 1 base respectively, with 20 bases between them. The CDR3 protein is CASSTTGTLNYGYTF. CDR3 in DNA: TGCGCCTCATCCACAACAGGGACCCTTAACTATGGCTACACCTTC.

CDR3 sequence reads: CASGYSGGEADTQYF. Written as DNA, the CDR3 is TGTGCTAGTGGTTATAGCGGGGGGGAGGCAGATACGCAGTATTTT. J is TRBJ2-3 and V is TRBV12-5; 11 bases agree with TRBD2. Germline V gives CDR1 LGHNT, CDR2 FRNRAP. Losses at the gene ends were 4 bases for V and 4 bases for J; bases not matched to a gene: 4. CDR3 length equals 15 residues.

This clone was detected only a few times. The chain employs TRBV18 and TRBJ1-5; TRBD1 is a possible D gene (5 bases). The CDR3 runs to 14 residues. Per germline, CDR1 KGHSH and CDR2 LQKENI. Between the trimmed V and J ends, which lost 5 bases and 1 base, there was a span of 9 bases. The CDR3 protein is CASSARDSNQPQHF. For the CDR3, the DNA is TGTGCCAGCTCAGCCAGGGACAGCAATCAGCCCCAGCATTTT.

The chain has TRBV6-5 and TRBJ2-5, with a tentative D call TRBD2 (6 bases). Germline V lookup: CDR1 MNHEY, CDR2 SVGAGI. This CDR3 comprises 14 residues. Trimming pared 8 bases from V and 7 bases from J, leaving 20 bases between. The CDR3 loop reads CASGKRSLGGTQYF. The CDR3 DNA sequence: TGTGCCAGCGGGAAGCGGAGCCTGGGAGGGACCCAGTACTTC.

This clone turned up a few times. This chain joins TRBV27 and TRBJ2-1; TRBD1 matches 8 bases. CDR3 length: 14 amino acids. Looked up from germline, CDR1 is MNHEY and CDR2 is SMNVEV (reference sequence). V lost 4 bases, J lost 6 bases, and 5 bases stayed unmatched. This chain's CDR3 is CASSYGQGLNEQFF. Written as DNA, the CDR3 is TGTGCCAGCAGTTACGGACAGGGCCTCAATGAGCAGTTCTTC.

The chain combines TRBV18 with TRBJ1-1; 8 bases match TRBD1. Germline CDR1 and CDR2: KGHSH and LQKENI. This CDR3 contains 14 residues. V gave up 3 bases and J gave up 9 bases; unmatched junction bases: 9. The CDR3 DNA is TGTGCCAGCTCACCCGAAATCTACAGGGGGAAAGCTTTCTTT. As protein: CASSPEIYRGKAFF. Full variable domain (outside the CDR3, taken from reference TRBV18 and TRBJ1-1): NAGVMQNPRHLVRRRGQEARLRCSPMKGHSHVYWYRQLPEEGLKFMVYLQKENIIDESGMPKERFSAEFPKEGPSILRIQQVVRGDSAAYFCASSPEIYRGKAFFGQGTRLTVV.

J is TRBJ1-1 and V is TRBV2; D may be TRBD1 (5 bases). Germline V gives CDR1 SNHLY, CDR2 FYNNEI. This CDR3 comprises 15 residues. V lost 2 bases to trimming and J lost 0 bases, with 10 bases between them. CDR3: CASSEMKGMNTEAFF. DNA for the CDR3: TGTGCCAGCAGTGAAATGAAGGGGATGAACACTGAAGCTTTCTTT. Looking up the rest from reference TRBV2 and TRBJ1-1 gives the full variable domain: EPEVTQTPSHQVTQMGQEVILRCVPISNHLYFYWYRQILGQKVEFLVSFYNNEISEKSEIFDDQFSVERPDGSNFTLKIRSTKLEDSAMYFCASSEMKGMNTEAFFGQGTRLTVV.

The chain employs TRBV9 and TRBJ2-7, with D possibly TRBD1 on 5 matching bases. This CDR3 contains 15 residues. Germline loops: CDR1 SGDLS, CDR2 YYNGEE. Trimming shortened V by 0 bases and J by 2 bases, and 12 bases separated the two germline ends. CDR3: CASSVASGLPYEQYF. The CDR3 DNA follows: TGTGCCAGCAGCGTAGCGTCAGGGCTACCCTACGAGCAGTACTTC.

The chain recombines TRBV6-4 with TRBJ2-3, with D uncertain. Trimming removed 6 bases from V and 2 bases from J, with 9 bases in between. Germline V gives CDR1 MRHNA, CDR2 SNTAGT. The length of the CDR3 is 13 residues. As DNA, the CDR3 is TGTGCCAGCAGGGTGACTGACACAGATACGCAGTATTTT. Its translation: CASRVTDTDTQYF.

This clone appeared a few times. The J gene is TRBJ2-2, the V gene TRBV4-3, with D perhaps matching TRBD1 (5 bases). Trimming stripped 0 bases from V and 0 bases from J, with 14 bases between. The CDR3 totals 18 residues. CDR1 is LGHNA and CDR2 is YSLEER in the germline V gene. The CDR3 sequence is CASSQERPGATNTGELFF. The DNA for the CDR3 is TGCGCCAGCAGCCAAGAAAGGCCTGGGGCAACGAACACCGGGGAGCTGTTTTTT.

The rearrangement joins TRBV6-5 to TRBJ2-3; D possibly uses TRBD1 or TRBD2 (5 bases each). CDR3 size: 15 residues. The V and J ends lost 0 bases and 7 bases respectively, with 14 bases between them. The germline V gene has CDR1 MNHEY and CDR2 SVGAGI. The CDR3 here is CASSYSGTPGNTQYF. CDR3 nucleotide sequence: TGTGCCAGCAGTTACTCCGGGACCCCGGGAAATACGCAGTATTTT.

The chain's CDR3 is CASSALGTGYNSPLHF. DNA of the CDR3: TGTGCCAGCAGTGCCCTCGGGACAGGGTATAATTCACCCCTCCACTTT. This chain uses TRBV6-1 with TRBJ1-6, with 9 bases lining up with TRBD1. Trimming cost V 4 bases and J 4 bases; bases outside gene matches: 5. CDR3 size: 16 residues. Germline-derived CDR1 and CDR2 are MNHNS and SASEGT.